This entry is about one T cell receptor beta chain. The data originate from a study of blood T cell repertoires in COVID-19. At the level of the study: There were acute and convalescent COVID-19 samples, and they came from the United States, Italy and Spain. PBMCs, B-cell-depleted T cells, or T cells provided the cDNA or gDNA that made up the material.

The authors' processing: Using reference gene primer amplification, nucleated cell counts were estimated. TCRdb's table, derived via immunoSEQ multiplex PCR, lists solely in-frame clones and lacks some. V and J calls and clone size are given by that table; D and trimming were obtained from the DNA. The sample lists about 140,000 clones, roughly three quarters occurring once. Unmatched junction bases numbered 7, after V lost 4 bases and J lost 0 bases. This CDR3 region has 16 residues. Germline V gives CDR1 MNHEY, CDR2 SVGAGI. The receptor was isolated from a woman aged 55-69 years with acute or convalescent COVID-19. Sequenced input: peripheral blood. This chain connects TRBV6-5 to TRBJ1-1; TRBD1 aligns across 8 bases. The CDR3 region is CASSSRQGRLNTEAFF. CDR3 DNA sequence: TGTGCCAGCAGTTCCAGACAGGGGAGGCTGAACACTGAAGCTTTCTTT.